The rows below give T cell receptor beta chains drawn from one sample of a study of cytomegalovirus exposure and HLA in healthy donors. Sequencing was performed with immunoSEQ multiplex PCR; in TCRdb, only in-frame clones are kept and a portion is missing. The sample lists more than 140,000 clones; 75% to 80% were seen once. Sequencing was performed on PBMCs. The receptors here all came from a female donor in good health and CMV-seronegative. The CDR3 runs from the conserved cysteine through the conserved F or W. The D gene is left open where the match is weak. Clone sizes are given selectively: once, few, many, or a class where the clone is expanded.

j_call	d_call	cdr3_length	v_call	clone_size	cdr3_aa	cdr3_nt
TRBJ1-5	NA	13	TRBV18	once	CASSPPHGQPQHF	TGTGCCAGCTCACCACCCCACGGTCAGCCCCAGCATTTT
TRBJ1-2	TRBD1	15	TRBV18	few	CASSPDPGTECGYTF	TGTGCCAGCTCACCGGATCCGGGGACAGAGTGTGGCTACACCTTC
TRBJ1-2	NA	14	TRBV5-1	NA	CASSLVGGEDGYTF	TGCGCCAGCAGCCTTGTTGGGGGGGAGGATGGCTACACCTTC
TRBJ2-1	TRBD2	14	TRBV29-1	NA	CSVQISGGRGEQFF	TGCAGCGTCCAAATTAGCGGGGGACGAGGTGAGCAGTTCTTC
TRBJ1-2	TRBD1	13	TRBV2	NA	CASSGGQNYGYTF	TGTGCCAGCAGTGGGGGACAGAACTATGGCTACACCTTC
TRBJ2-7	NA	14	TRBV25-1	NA	CASSPGPGSKEQYF	TGTGCCAGCAGCCCCGGACCCGGGAGTAAAGAGCAGTACTTC
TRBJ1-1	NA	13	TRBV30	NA	CAWIPSRDTEAFF	TGTGCCTGGATCCCATCCCGGGACACTGAAGCTTTCTTT
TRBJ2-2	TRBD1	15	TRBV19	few	CASSPTGSNTGELFF	TGTGCCAGTAGTCCGACAGGGTCCAACACCGGGGAGCTGTTTTTT
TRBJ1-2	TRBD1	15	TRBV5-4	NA	CASSSDRGSVYGYTF	TGTGCCAGCAGCTCCGACAGGGGTTCTGTCTATGGCTACACCTTC
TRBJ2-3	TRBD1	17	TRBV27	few	CASSSTALGQRTDTQYF	TGTGCCAGCAGTTCAACGGCCTTGGGACAGCGCACAGATACGCAGTATTTT
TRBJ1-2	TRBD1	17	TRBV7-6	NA	CASSSSPGTGSFYGYTF	TGTGCCAGCAGCTCCTCTCCCGGGACAGGGAGTTTTTATGGCTACACCTTC
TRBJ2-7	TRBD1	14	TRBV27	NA	CASSFGGQGYEQYF	TGTGCCAGCAGTTTCGGAGGACAGGGATACGAGCAGTACTTC
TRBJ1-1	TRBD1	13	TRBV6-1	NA	CASRQGESSEAFF	TGTGCCAGCAGACAGGGGGAGAGCTCTGAAGCTTTCTTT
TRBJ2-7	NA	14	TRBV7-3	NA	CASTQWGGPYEQYF	TGTGCCAGCACCCAATGGGGAGGCCCCTACGAGCAGTACTTC
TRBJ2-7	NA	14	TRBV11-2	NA	CASSRSDSSYEQYF	TGTGCCAGCAGCCGCTCAGACAGCTCCTACGAGCAGTACTTC
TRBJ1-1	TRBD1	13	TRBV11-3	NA	CASSLDRAAEAFF	TGTGCCAGCAGCTTGGACAGGGCAGCTGAAGCTTTCTTT
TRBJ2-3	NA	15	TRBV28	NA	CASSLFSSGTDTQYF	TGTGCCAGCAGTTTATTCTCCAGCGGCACAGATACGCAGTATTTT
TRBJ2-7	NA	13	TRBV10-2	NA	CASSTGLGYEQYF	TGCGCCAGTTCAACAGGGTTAGGCTACGAGCAGTACTTC
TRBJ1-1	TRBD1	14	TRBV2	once	CASSPQGRETEAFF	TGTGCCAGCAGCCCACAGGGGCGAGAAACTGAAGCTTTCTTT
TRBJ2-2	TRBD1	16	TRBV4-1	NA	CASSKDWDRSLRELFF	TGCGCCAGCAGCAAAGACTGGGACAGGAGCTTAAGGGAGCTGTTTTTT
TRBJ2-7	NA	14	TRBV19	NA	CASRKETGSDEQYF	TGTGCCAGTAGAAAGGAAACAGGGAGCGACGAGCAGTACTTC
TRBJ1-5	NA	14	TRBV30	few	CAWNQRRLNQPQHF	TGTGCCTGGAACCAGAGGCGTCTCAATCAGCCCCAGCATTTT
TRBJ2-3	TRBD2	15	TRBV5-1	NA	CASNNQQAGADTQYF	TGCGCCAGCAACAACCAACAGGCGGGAGCAGATACGCAGTATTTT
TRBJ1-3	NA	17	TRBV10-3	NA	CAVLWGGVPGPGNTIYF	TGTGCCGTCTTGTGGGGGGGAGTCCCTGGGCCCGGAAACACCATATATTTT
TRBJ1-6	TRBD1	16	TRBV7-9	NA	CASSSSSGGRGSPLHF	TGTGCCAGCAGCTCGAGTTCAGGGGGCAGAGGTTCACCCCTCCACTTT
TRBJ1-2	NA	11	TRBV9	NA	CASSATGRVTF	TGTGCCAGCAGCGCCACAGGGAGAGTCACCTTC
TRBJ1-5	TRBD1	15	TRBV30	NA	CAWSQGAHSGQPQHF	TGTGCCTGGTCACAGGGGGCCCATTCGGGGCAGCCCCAGCATTTT
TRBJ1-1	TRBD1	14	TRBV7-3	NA	CASSSGTGGGEAFF	TGTGCCAGCAGCTCCGGGACAGGGGGCGGTGAAGCTTTCTTT
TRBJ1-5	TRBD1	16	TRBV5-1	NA	CASSPGGGQGNQPQHF	TGCGCCAGCAGTCCCGGAGGAGGACAGGGGAATCAGCCCCAGCATTTT
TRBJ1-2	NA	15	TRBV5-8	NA	CASSLGRGENYGYTF	TGTGCCAGCAGCTTGGGGCGCGGGGAAAACTATGGCTACACCTTC
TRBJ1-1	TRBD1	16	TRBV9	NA	CASSGYPGQGVTEAFF	TGTGCCAGCAGCGGGTATCCGGGACAGGGGGTCACTGAAGCTTTCTTT
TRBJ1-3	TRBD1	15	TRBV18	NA	CASSRWDRELNTIYF	TGTGCCAGCTCACGTTGGGACAGGGAATTAAACACCATATATTTT
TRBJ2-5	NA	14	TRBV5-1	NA	CASSFSGDGETQYF	TGCGCCAGCAGCTTCTCAGGGGACGGGGAGACCCAGTACTTC
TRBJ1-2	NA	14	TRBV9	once	CASSPWTALDGYTF	TGTGCCAGCAGCCCTTGGACAGCCCTGGACGGCTACACCTTC
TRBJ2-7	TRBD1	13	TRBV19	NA	CASREDRAYEQYF	TGTGCCAGTAGAGAGGACAGGGCCTACGAGCAGTACTTC
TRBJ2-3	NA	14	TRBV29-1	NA	CSVAPSGDGGTQYF	TGCAGCGTTGCTCCTTCGGGGGATGGGGGTACGCAGTATTTT
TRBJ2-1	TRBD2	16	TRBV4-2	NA	CASSHFWEGRNNEQFF	TGTGCCAGCAGCCACTTTTGGGAGGGTAGAAACAATGAGCAGTTCTTC
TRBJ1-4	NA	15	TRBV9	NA	CASSVDGQHVEKLFF	TGTGCCAGCAGCGTAGATGGACAGCACGTTGAAAAACTGTTTTTT
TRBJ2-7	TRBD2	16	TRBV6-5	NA	CASSSEVAGVAYEQYF	TGTGCCAGCAGTTCCGAGGTAGCGGGGGTTGCGTACGAGCAGTACTTC
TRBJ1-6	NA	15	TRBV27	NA	CASSFLRGLNSPLHF	TGTGCCAGCAGTTTTTTGAGGGGGTTAAATTCACCCCTCCACTTT
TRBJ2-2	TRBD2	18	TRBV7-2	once	CASSHPGLAGINAGELFF	TGTGCCAGCAGCCATCCGGGACTAGCGGGGATTAACGCCGGGGAGCTGTTTTTT
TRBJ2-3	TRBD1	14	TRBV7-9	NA	CASSEPQGADTQYF	TGTGCCAGCAGCGAACCACAGGGGGCCGATACGCAGTATTTT
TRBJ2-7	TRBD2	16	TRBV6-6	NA	CASSYSGSGGPREQYF	TGTGCCAGCAGTTACTCAGGGAGCGGGGGTCCTCGCGAGCAGTACTTC
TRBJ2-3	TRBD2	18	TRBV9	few	CASSSRLAGGLGTDTQYF	TGTGCCAGCAGCTCACGACTAGCGGGGGGGCTGGGCACAGATACGCAGTATTTT
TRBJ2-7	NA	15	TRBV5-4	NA	CASSWAPPKPKEQYF	TGTGCCAGCAGCTGGGCCCCTCCCAAACCGAAGGAGCAGTACTTC
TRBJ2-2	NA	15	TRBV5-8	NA	CASSPGTVNTGELFF	TGTGCCAGCAGCCCCGGGACTGTGAACACCGGGGAGCTGTTTTTT
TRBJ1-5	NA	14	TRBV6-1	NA	CASSFINSNQPQHF	TGTGCCAGCAGTTTCATCAATAGCAATCAGCCCCAGCATTTT
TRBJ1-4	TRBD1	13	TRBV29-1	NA	CSVAGQGVEKLFF	TGCAGCGTTGCGGGACAGGGTGTTGAAAAACTGTTTTTT